This T cell receptor (beta chain) is from a study of monozygotic twins with inflammatory bowel disease. Germline lookup yields CDR1 GTSNPN and CDR2 SVGIG (reference sequence). This CDR3 is 13 amino acids long. TCRdb re-called the 5' RACE reads, yielding one record per CDR3 amino acid sequence without DNA. This table lists about 380,000 distinct CDR3 sequences. The receptor was derived from a human donor with ulcerative colitis or Crohn's disease, or a healthy co-twin of an affected twin (not recorded which). Sequencing used blood. J is TRBJ2-7 and V is TRBV30; the TCRdb D gene call, TRBD2, has no DNA to confirm it. The CDR3 is CAWNPGGFNEQYF.